The 20 T cell receptor beta chains below were found in one sample sequenced in a study of CD8+CD57+ T cells in acquired aplastic anemia. Flow cytometry had shown expanded CD8+CD57+ cells in the patients chosen for sequencing. According to the study, genomic DNA was the template for TCR beta VDJ and CDR3 profiling. TCRdb recomputed calls from the reads with MiXCR, one row per CDR3 protein. The repertoire holds over 40,000 distinct CDR3 sequences, approximately 63% seen once, with 45% to 75% in the top ten. Sequencing was carried out using sorted CD4+, CD8+, or CD8+CD57+ T cells (not recorded which) from PBMCs. These receptors were taken from a human donor with aplastic anemia.

This clonotype has more than one count but fewer than ten. This sequence joins TRBV29-1 and TRBJ2-5, with TRBD1 identical over 9 bases. The CDR3 runs 14 residues. With 5 bases clipped from V and 6 bases from J, the junction kept 10 bases outside the gene matches. CDR1 and CDR2 (germline): SQVTM, ANQGSEA. The CDR3 region is CSVTNLDRGKTQYF. The CDR3 region has the DNA TGCAGCGTTACGAACTTGGACAGGGGAAAGACCCAGTACTTC.

This clonotype was found many times. The V and J genes are TRBV2 and TRBJ2-7, with TRBD1 as a possible D gene (6 bases). Trimming left V 6 bases short and J 3 bases short, with 18 bases between. The CDR3 runs 15 residues. Looked up from germline, CDR1 is SNHLY and CDR2 is FYNNEI. The CDR3 loop reads CASSSRQVFGYEQYF. In DNA, the CDR3 is TGTGCCAGCAGCTCCCGACAGGTTTTCGGCTACGAGCAGTACTTC.

The chain links TRBV6-1 to TRBJ1-5, with a weak D call TRBD1 (5 bases). The germline V gene has CDR1 MNHNS and CDR2 SASEGT. Trimming took 6 bases from V and 1 from J, leaving 7 bases between them. The CDR3 has 13 residues. This CDR3 reads CASRGGSNQPQHF. DNA of the CDR3: TGTGCCAGCAGGGGGGGGAGCAATCAGCCCCAGCATTTT.

Judged by abundance, this clonotype is medium-sized. The rearrangement uses TRBV20-1 and TRBJ1-1; D gene unclear. The CDR3 contains 11 residues. V lost 3 bases, J lost 5 bases, and 7 bases lay in between. Germline CDR1 and CDR2: DFQATT and SNEGSKA (reference sequence). The CDR3 reads CSARTMTEAFF. The CDR3 DNA reads TGCAGTGCTAGGACGATGACTGAAGCTTTCTTT.

J is TRBJ1-1 and V is TRBV7-9; possibly TRBD1 for D (5 bases). The CDR3 is 13 residues long. Trimming removed 2 bases from V and 4 bases from J, with 8 bases in between. Germline CDR1 and CDR2: SEHNR and FQNEAQ (reference sequence). In DNA form, the CDR3 reads TGTGCCAGCAGCTTAATCGGGGGCACTGAAGCTTTCTTT. It specifies CASSLIGGTEAFF. Filled out from reference TRBV7-9 and TRBJ1-1, the complete variable domain reads DTGVSQNPRHKITKRGQNVTFRCDPISEHNRLYWYRQTLGQGPEFLTYFQNEAQLEKSRLLSDRFSAERPKGSFSTLEIQRTEQGDSAMYLCASSLIGGTEAFFGQGTRLTVV.

The chain has TRBV7-9 and TRBJ2-7, with TRBD2 as a possible D gene (5 bases). V lost 5 bases and J lost 0, with 11 bases in between. This CDR3 spans 14 amino acids. The germline gives CDR1 SEHNR, CDR2 FQNEAQ (reference sequence). This CDR3 reads CASSLGLSSYEQYV. CDR3 coding DNA: TGTGCCAGCAGCCTAGGACTCAGCTCCTACGAGCAGTACGTC.

V usage is TRBV7-9 and J usage is TRBJ2-2; possible D gene TRBD2, 5 bases. The CDR3 runs to 13 residues. Germline V CDR1 and CDR2: SEHNR, FQNEAQ (reference sequence). V lost 0 bases and J lost 7, with 6 bases in between. The CDR3 DNA sequence: TGTGCCAGCAGCTTAGCGGGAGACGGGGAGCTGTTTTTT. This codes for CASSLAGDGELFF.

The chain uses TRBV7-6 and TRBJ1-3; maybe TRBD1 (5 bases). V was pared by 5 bases and J by 5 bases, with 13 bases between. CDR3 size: 14 residues. Germline CDR1 SGHVS, CDR2 FNYEAQ. CDR3 protein: CASSPRDGRNTIYF. CDR3 nucleotides: TGTGCCAGCAGCCCTAGGGACGGTCGAAACACCATATATTTT.

The chain employs TRBV7-8 and TRBJ2-3; D ambiguous. CDR1 is SGHVS, CDR2 FQNEAQ, per germline. The CDR3 loop spans 17 amino acids. V lost 5 bases and J 3 bases, leaving 21 bases between the germline ends. The CDR3 DNA is TGTGCCAGCAGCCCCATTATGTCGGCCGAGGCGACAGATACGCAGTATTTT. Its translation is CASSPIMSAEATDTQYF.

The V call is TRBV29-1, the J call TRBJ1-6; tentatively, D is TRBD1 (6 bases). V was cut by 1 base and J by 13 bases, with 11 bases left in between. The CDR3 has 12 residues. Germline lookup yields CDR1 SQVTM and CDR2 ANQGSEA. This CDR3 reads CSVEVRGGPLHF. CDR3 DNA: TGCAGCGTTGAAGTACGAGGGGGGCCCCTCCACTTT.

This clonotype was seen a single time. This chain connects TRBV25-1 to TRBJ2-3; TRBD2 matches 9 bases. The CDR3 has 14 residues. Germline CDR1 and CDR2: MGHDK and SYGVNS. The trim removed 6 bases at V and 4 bases at J, leaving 5 bases unmatched. CDR3 amino acids: CASRGAGGPDTQYF. DNA of the CDR3: TGTGCCAGCAGAGGAGCGGGGGGCCCAGATACGCAGTATTTT. Supplemented by reference TRBV25-1 and TRBJ2-3, the full variable domain reads EADIYQTPRYLVIGTGKKITLECSQTMGHDKMYWYQQDPGMELHLIHYSYGVNSTEKGDLSSESTVSRIRTEHFPLTLESARPSHTSQYLCASRGAGGPDTQYFGPGTRLTVL.

This sequence joins TRBV7-8 and TRBJ1-1, with 10 bases aligning to TRBD1. CDR1 is SGHVS and CDR2 is FQNEAQ in the germline V gene. This CDR3 has 15 residues. The J segment lost 4 bases and the V segment lost 5 bases, leaving 7 bases of the junction unmatched. CDR3 in DNA: TGTGCCAGCAGCATCCACCGGGACAGGGGCACTGAAGCTTTCTTT. Its translation: CASSIHRDRGTEAFF. Filled out from reference TRBV7-8 and TRBJ1-1, the complete variable domain reads GAGVSQSPRYKVAKRGQDVALRCDPISGHVSLFWYQQALGQGPEFLTYFQNEAQLDKSGLPSDRFFAERPEGSVSTLKIQRTQQEDSAVYLCASSIHRDRGTEAFFGQGTRLTVV.

This chain uses TRBV19 with TRBJ2-7; TRBD1 matches 10 bases. The V and J ends lost 5 bases and 2 bases, in that order; junction bases with no gene match: 3. Germline values: CDR1 LNHDA, CDR2 SQIVND (reference sequence). The CDR3 is 14 residues long. DNA of the CDR3: TGTGCCAGTAGTTCGGACAGGGGGACCTACGAGCAGTACTTC. Amino acid sequence: CASSSDRGTYEQYF.

This clonotype was seen many times. This sequence joins TRBV13 and TRBJ2-7, with D perhaps TRBD1 or TRBD2 (5 bases each). This CDR3 has 14 residues. Trimming shortened V by 3 bases and J by 3 bases, and 12 bases separated the two germline ends. Looked up from germline, CDR1 is PRHDT and CDR2 is FYEKMQ (reference sequence). Written as DNA, the CDR3 is TGTGCCAGCAGCTTTCTCGGGACGAACTACGAGCAGTACTTC. Its protein product is CASSFLGTNYEQYF.

The chain is built from TRBV15 and TRBJ2-7; D might be TRBD1 or TRBD2, each matching 6 bases. Between the trimmed V and J ends, which lost 0 bases and 0 bases, there was a span of 9 bases. Per germline, CDR1 LNHNV and CDR2 YYDKDF (reference sequence). This CDR3 has 15 amino acids. CDR3 DNA: TGTGCCACCAGCAGAGAGGGGGGCTTCTCCTACGAGCAGTACTTC. Amino acid sequence: CATSREGGFSYEQYF.

This chain uses TRBV12-3 or TRBV12-4 with TRBJ1-1; a possible D gene is TRBD1 (5 bases). Trimming shortened V by 6 bases and J by 4 bases, and 18 bases separated the two germline ends. The CDR3 runs 15 residues. The CDR3 loop is CASSPRPGYGTEAFF. The DNA of the CDR3 is TGTGCCAGCAGCCCCAGGCCAGGGTACGGCACTGAAGCTTTCTTT.

This CDR3 reads CASSSLTGRYNSPLHF. The CDR3 nucleotides are TGTGCCAGCAGCTCCTTGACAGGGCGCTATAATTCACCCCTCCACTTT. The chain couples TRBV5-6 to TRBJ1-6; 7 bases are a match to TRBD1. There are 16 residues in the CDR3. The germline CDR1 and CDR2 sequences are SGHDT and YYEEEE. With V trimmed by 3 bases and J by 3 bases, 6 bases remained unmatched.

This clonotype was counted only a few times. One end of the junction varies from germline; a read error may be responsible. The chain recombines TRBV2 with TRBJ1-5, with TRBD1 as a possible D gene (5 bases). The germline V gene encodes CDR1 SNHLY and CDR2 FYNNEI. The CDR3 covers 15 residues. The CDR3: CASGEAGYSNQPQHF. CDR3 coding DNA: TGTGCCAGCGGTGAAGCAGGGTATAGCAATCAGCCCCAGCATTTT.

This clonotype has a count of ten or more. CDR3 sequence reads: CASSVSGTDNSPLHF. CDR3 bases: TGTGCCAGCAGCGTATCCGGGACAGATAATTCACCCCTCCACTTT. The chain links TRBV9 to TRBJ1-6; the match to TRBD1 covers 7 bases. The CDR3 covers 15 residues. Germline values: CDR1 SGDLS, CDR2 YYNGEE. The J segment lost 5 bases and the V segment lost 1 base, leaving 3 bases of the junction unmatched.

V and J are TRBV30 and TRBJ2-7; TRBD1 aligns across 9 bases. The germline CDR1 and CDR2 sequences are GTSNPN and SVGIG (reference sequence). Losses at the gene ends were 4 bases for V and 5 bases for J; bases not matched to a gene: 6. This CDR3 is built from 13 residues. Written as DNA, the CDR3 is TGTGCCTGGACTCCGGGACAGGGAGACGAGCAGTACTTC. Translated: CAWTPGQGDEQYF.